Listed below are T cell receptor beta chains from one sample, sequenced in a study of shared clonotypes between healthy human individuals. Generated by immunoSEQ multiplex PCR, the TCRdb table keeps only in-frame clones and is missing some. Among about 480,000 clones listed, approximately 79% were seen once. The source material was PBMCs. All receptors come from a middle-aged woman in good health. Some clones in this sample may be carry-over from other donors' samples. Both conserved end residues are part of each CDR3. A D gene is named only where the DNA matches it firmly. Clone size appears in some rows only: once, few, many, or a class for an expanded clone.

size	D	V	J	CDR3	DNA
-	TRBD1	TRBV5-4	TRBJ2-7	CASSPVAGQVSYEQYF	TGTGCCAGCAGCCCCGTCGCGGGACAGGTCTCCTACGAGCAGTACTTC
-	TRBD2	TRBV9	TRBJ2-7	CASSVGGRLEEQYF	TGTGCCAGCAGCGTAGGCGGGAGATTGGAGGAGCAGTACTTC
once	TRBD2	TRBV4-2	TRBJ2-1	CASSQGDGTSHSNEQFF	TGTGCCAGCAGCCAAGGCGACGGGACTAGCCACTCCAATGAGCAGTTCTTC
-	TRBD2	TRBV18	TRBJ2-1	CASSPLTSGYNEQFF	TGTGCCAGCTCACCCCTGACTAGCGGGTACAATGAGCAGTTCTTC
many	-	TRBV2	TRBJ1-1	CASMILGKAFF	TGTGCCAGCATGATTCTAGGGAAGGCTTTCTTT
-	-	TRBV9	TRBJ2-5	CASRQTGWETQYF	TGTGCCAGCAGGCAAACAGGGTGGGAGACCCAGTACTTC
few	-	TRBV2	TRBJ2-1	CASSEIVGGEQFF	TGTGCCAGCAGTGAAATTGTTGGCGGGGAGCAGTTCTTC
-	TRBD2	TRBV5-1	TRBJ2-3	CASSSSGRVDTQYF	TGCGCCAGCAGCTCTAGCGGGAGAGTCGATACGCAGTATTTT
-	-	TRBV19	TRBJ1-5	CASSIEQGARNQPQHF	TGTGCCAGTAGTATAGAACAAGGGGCAAGGAATCAGCCCCAGCATTTT
-	-	TRBV18	TRBJ2-7	CASSPPTYEQYF	TGTGCCAGCTCACCACCCACCTACGAGCAGTACTTC
-	TRBD1	TRBV7-2	TRBJ2-6	CASSKGTGSSNVLTF	TGTGCCAGCAGCAAAGGGACAGGGTCGTCCAACGTCCTGACTTTC
-	-	TRBV5-1	TRBJ1-4	CASRDQAAELFF	TGCGCCAGCCGGGACCAGGCGGCGGAACTGTTTTTT
few	TRBD1	TRBV19	TRBJ2-7	CASSTQGEYPYEQYF	TGTGCCAGTAGTACCCAGGGGGAGTATCCCTACGAGCAGTACTTC
-	-	TRBV5-6	TRBJ1-5	CASSCGRIGPLYSNQPQHF	TGTGCCAGCAGCTGCGGGCGGATCGGGCCCCTTTATAGCAATCAGCCCCAGCATTTT
-	-	TRBV7-9	TRBJ2-7	CASSQAEGVGYEQYF	TGTGCCAGCAGCCAAGCTGAGGGAGTTGGCTACGAGCAGTACTTC
-	TRBD1	TRBV4-1	TRBJ2-1	CASSQPGQISYNEQFF	TGCGCCAGCAGCCAACCGGGACAGATCTCCTACAATGAGCAGTTCTTC
-	-	TRBV5-4	TRBJ2-5	CASSFNNQETQYF	TGTGCCAGCAGCTTTAACAACCAAGAGACCCAGTACTTC
-	TRBD2	TRBV9	TRBJ2-1	CASSAYGTSDEQFF	TGTGCCAGCAGCGCCTACGGGACTAGTGATGAGCAGTTCTTC
-	-	TRBV2	TRBJ2-1	CASTATGTHNEQFF	TGTGCCAGCACCGCAACCGGGACGCACAATGAGCAGTTCTTC
-	-	TRBV10-2	TRBJ1-1	CASSPEMNTEAFF	TGCGCCAGCAGTCCCGAAATGAACACTGAAGCTTTCTTT
-	-	TRBV27	TRBJ1-4	CATKQGREVEKLFF	TGTGCCACCAAACAGGGACGGGAGGTTGAAAAACTGTTTTTT
-	-	TRBV28	TRBJ2-3	CASSHRKADTQYF	TGTGCCAGCAGCCACAGAAAGGCAGATACGCAGTATTTT
few	TRBD1	TRBV7-8	TRBJ2-7	CASSLGTGIAYEQYF	TGTGCCAGCAGCTTAGGGACAGGAATTGCCTACGAGCAGTACTTC
many	-	TRBV11-2	TRBJ1-2	CASSLTAYGYTF	TGTGCCAGCAGCTTAACAGCATATGGCTACACCTTC
-	-	TRBV15	TRBJ1-5	CATSRGGPDNQPQHF	TGTGCCACCAGCAGAGGAGGTCCAGATAATCAGCCCCAGCATTTT
-	TRBD2	TRBV10-3	TRBJ2-2	CAISPGLAGNTGELFF	TGTGCCATCAGCCCGGGGCTAGCGGGCAACACCGGGGAGCTGTTTTTT
-	TRBD2	TRBV18	TRBJ2-1	CASSPLGAGVSYNEQFF	TGTGCCAGCTCACCTCTAGGAGCGGGAGTCTCCTACAATGAGCAGTTCTTC
-	-	TRBV18	TRBJ2-1	CASSPQETYNEQFF	TGTGCCAGCTCACCACAGGAGACCTACAATGAGCAGTTCTTC
few	-	TRBV18	TRBJ2-2	CASSPPGELFF	TGTGCCAGCTCACCACCCGGGGAGCTGTTTTTT
-	-	TRBV28	TRBJ1-6	CASSRPGSYNSPLHF	TGTGCCAGCAGTCGCCCTGGCTCCTATAATTCACCCCTCCACTTT
-	-	TRBV2	TRBJ2-2	CASSEASVTTGELFF	TGTGCCAGCAGTGAAGCTAGCGTGACCACCGGGGAGCTGTTTTTT
-	-	TRBV7-8	TRBJ2-1	CASTSRPLNEQFF	TGTGCCAGCACAAGTAGGCCGTTAAATGAGCAGTTCTTC
few	TRBD2	TRBV29-1	TRBJ2-7	CSVFTSGRTFYEQYF	TGCAGCGTTTTTACTAGCGGGAGAACATTCTACGAGCAGTACTTC
-	TRBD2	TRBV2	TRBJ2-1	CASSKRLAGSGNEQFF	TGTGCCAGCAGCAAACGACTAGCCGGGTCCGGGAATGAGCAGTTCTTC
-	TRBD1	TRBV10-3	TRBJ1-1	CAISELGQGNTEAFF	TGTGCCATCAGTGAGTTGGGACAGGGGAACACTGAAGCTTTCTTT
once	-	TRBV28	TRBJ2-3	CASSLEGTSTDTQYF	TGTGCCAGCAGTTTAGAGGGAACTAGCACAGATACGCAGTATTTT
few	TRBD1	TRBV10-2	TRBJ2-1	CASSTGQGVSQFF	TGCGCCAGCAGTACAGGACAGGGAGTCTCGCAGTTCTTC
few	-	TRBV7-9	TRBJ2-1	CASSLLGYNEQFF	TGTGCCAGCAGCTTGCTAGGTTACAATGAGCAGTTCTTC
-	-	TRBV5-1	TRBJ2-2	CASSTETRAGELFF	TGCGCCAGCAGCACCGAGACTAGGGCCGGGGAGCTGTTTTTT
-	-	TRBV7-7	TRBJ2-1	CASSTGTVAYNEQFF	TGTGCCAGCAGCACCGGGACGGTTGCTTACAATGAGCAGTTCTTC
once	-	TRBV6-5	TRBJ2-4	CASSFGGRNIQYF	TGTGCCAGCAGTTTTGGGGGGCGAAACATTCAGTACTTC
-	-	TRBV4-1	TRBJ2-3	CASSQENSLDTQYF	TGCGCCAGCAGCCAAGAAAACAGTTTAGATACGCAGTATTTT
-	-	TRBV5-1	TRBJ2-7	CASSSDLPYEQYF	TGCGCCAGCAGCTCGGACCTCCCCTACGAGCAGTACTTC
-	-	TRBV2	TRBJ1-5	CASSEYAGGNQPQHF	TGTGCCAGCAGTGAATATGCTGGGGGGAATCAGCCCCAGCATTTT
-	TRBD1	TRBV9	TRBJ2-3	CASSVRDRGWDTDTQYF	TGTGCCAGCAGCGTACGGGACAGGGGATGGGACACAGATACGCAGTATTTT
-	TRBD1	TRBV27	TRBJ2-7	CASSPKRTGYSYEQYF	TGTGCCAGCAGTCCAAAACGGACAGGGTATTCCTACGAGCAGTACTTC
-	-	TRBV25-1	TRBJ2-7	CASSEFGETYEQYF	TGTGCCAGCAGTGAATTTGGAGAAACCTACGAGCAGTACTTC
-	-	TRBV19	TRBJ2-2	CASRRSVVGTGELFF	TGTGCCAGTAGGCGGTCGGTAGTAGGGACCGGGGAGCTGTTTTTT
-	-	TRBV7-8	TRBJ1-2	CASSPTGGRARANYGYTF	TGTGCCAGCAGCCCCACAGGTGGCAGGGCGAGAGCTAACTATGGCTACACCTTC
-	TRBD2	TRBV7-3	TRBJ2-1	CASSLIGGGHYNEQFF	TGTGCCAGCAGCTTAATCGGCGGGGGGCATTACAATGAGCAGTTCTTC
-	TRBD2	TRBV7-3	TRBJ2-2	CASSFYTGGGSGELFF	TGTGCCAGCAGCTTTTATACGGGAGGAGGAAGCGGGGAGCTGTTTTTT
-	-	TRBV6-4	TRBJ1-3	CASSDPGGPGNTIYF	TGTGCCAGCAGTGACCCGGGGGGGCCCGGAAACACCATATATTTT
-	-	TRBV5-1	TRBJ2-1	CASKTEQGLSYNEQFF	TGCGCCAGCAAAACGGAGCAGGGCCTTTCCTACAATGAGCAGTTCTTC
-	TRBD2	TRBV4-3	TRBJ2-2	CASSQEVTSGNTGELFF	TGCGCCAGCAGCCAAGAAGTTACTAGCGGGAACACCGGGGAGCTGTTTTTT
-	-	TRBV5-4	TRBJ2-3	CASSLRREPSTDTQYF	TGTGCCAGCAGCTTGAGGCGCGAACCTAGCACAGATACGCAGTATTTT
-	-	TRBV19	TRBJ2-3	CASIPAATYDADTQYF	TGTGCCAGTATCCCCGCCGCGACATATGATGCAGATACGCAGTATTTT
-	-	TRBV9	TRBJ2-1	CASSVGGKDLYNEQFF	TGTGCCAGCAGCGTAGGTGGTAAGGACCTTTACAATGAGCAGTTCTTC
-	TRBD2	TRBV5-1	TRBJ2-3	CASSRGDTSTDTQYF	TGCGCCAGCAGCCGGGGGGATACTAGCACAGATACGCAGTATTTT
-	-	TRBV7-9	TRBJ1-1	CASSLGDGSKMNTEAFF	TGTGCCAGCAGCTTGGGGGACGGATCAAAAATGAACACTGAAGCTTTCTTT
-	TRBD1	TRBV7-9	TRBJ1-1	CASSLQGDTEAFF	TGTGCCAGCAGCTTACAGGGGGACACTGAAGCTTTCTTT